A selection of T cell receptor beta chains follows, all from one sample in a study of cytomegalovirus exposure and HLA in healthy donors. TCRdb's table, derived via immunoSEQ multiplex PCR, lists solely in-frame clones and lacks some. This sample has more than 95,000 clones, with roughly 83% found just once. The sample taken for sequencing was PBMCs. The receptor source for this set is a man aged 18 to 29 in good health and CMV-seronegative. Each CDR3 is given with its conserved first and last residue. The order of the fields is J gene, clone size, D gene, V gene, CDR3 protein, CDR3 DNA. The D gene is left open where the match is weak. Clone size is stated in some rows and not others, as once, few, many or a class when expanded.

j_gene: TRBJ1-3; abundance: NA; d_gene: NA; v_gene: TRBV6-5; CDR3aa: CASSLGQTSGNTIYF; CDR3nt: TGTGCCAGCAGTCTCGGACAGACCAGTGGAAACACCATATATTTT
j_gene: TRBJ2-7; abundance: NA; d_gene: TRBD2; v_gene: TRBV6-5; CDR3aa: CASSSQASGNAYEQYF; CDR3nt: TGTGCCAGCAGTTCCCAGGCTAGCGGGAATGCCTACGAGCAGTACTTC
j_gene: TRBJ1-3; abundance: NA; d_gene: TRBD1; v_gene: TRBV5-1; CDR3aa: CASSSTGTGFTSGNTIYF; CDR3nt: TGCGCCAGCAGCTCTACCGGGACAGGGTTCACCTCTGGAAACACCATATATTTT
j_gene: TRBJ1-2; abundance: NA; d_gene: NA; v_gene: TRBV9; CDR3aa: CASSVPGAGYTF; CDR3nt: TGTGCCAGCAGCGTACCGGGAGCTGGCTACACCTTC
j_gene: TRBJ1-2; abundance: NA; d_gene: NA; v_gene: TRBV5-4; CDR3aa: CASRPPTSYGYTF; CDR3nt: TGTGCCAGCAGACCCCCGACATCTTATGGCTACACCTTC
j_gene: TRBJ2-3; abundance: once; d_gene: TRBD2; v_gene: TRBV5-5; CDR3aa: CASSPGLDMSTDTQYF; CDR3nt: TGTGCCAGCAGCCCAGGACTAGATATGAGCACAGATACGCAGTATTTT
j_gene: TRBJ1-4; abundance: NA; d_gene: TRBD1; v_gene: TRBV25-1; CDR3aa: CALEGAWTESEKLFF; CDR3nt: TGTGCCTTAGAGGGGGCGTGGACAGAAAGTGAAAAACTGTTTTTT
j_gene: TRBJ1-2; abundance: NA; d_gene: TRBD1; v_gene: TRBV19; CDR3aa: CASSFSDRGNYGYTF; CDR3nt: TGTGCCAGTAGTTTTTCAGACAGGGGGAACTATGGCTACACCTTC
j_gene: TRBJ1-4; abundance: NA; d_gene: TRBD1; v_gene: TRBV7-2; CDR3aa: CASSPGTGVGEKLFF; CDR3nt: TGTGCCAGCAGCCCGGGGACAGGGGTAGGGGAAAAACTGTTTTTT
j_gene: TRBJ2-5; abundance: NA; d_gene: TRBD2; v_gene: TRBV30; CDR3aa: CAWGQLAALKETQYF; CDR3nt: TGTGCCTGGGGACAACTAGCGGCCCTTAAAGAGACCCAGTACTTC
j_gene: TRBJ2-5; abundance: NA; d_gene: TRBD1; v_gene: TRBV7-8; CDR3aa: CASSLARDRQQETQYF; CDR3nt: TGTGCCAGCAGCTTAGCGCGGGACAGGCAACAAGAGACCCAGTACTTC
j_gene: TRBJ2-2; abundance: NA; d_gene: NA; v_gene: TRBV9; CDR3aa: CASSVWGGPGSGELFF; CDR3nt: TGTGCCAGCAGCGTATGGGGGGGCCCCGGGAGCGGGGAGCTGTTTTTT
j_gene: TRBJ2-1; abundance: once; d_gene: TRBD2; v_gene: TRBV27; CDR3aa: CASRDSGPGGEQFF; CDR3nt: TGTGCCAGCAGGGATAGCGGCCCCGGGGGGGAGCAGTTCTTC